Below are 19 T cell receptor beta chains sequenced from a single sample in a study of lymphopenia after photon versus proton radiotherapy. The protocol was immunoSEQ multiplex PCR, while the TCRdb copy is restricted to in-frame clones and leaves out a portion. The data contain around 24,000 clones, around 83% of them singletons. The sample in question was peripheral blood, obtained from a patient treated with photon-based radiotherapy. These TCRs come from a man in his thirties or forties with gastric cancer.

The chain recombines TRBV13 with TRBJ1-1; no clear D gene. CDR3 length: 13 residues. Trimming took off 3 bases at V and 2 bases at J, with 7 bases between the two ends. Germline V gene sequence: CDR1 PRHDT, CDR2 FYEKMQ (reference sequence). The CDR3 protein is CASSFAPNTEAFF. As DNA, the CDR3 is TGTGCCAGCAGCTTCGCGCCCAACACTGAAGCTTTCTTT.

The chain links TRBV29-1 to TRBJ1-1; D is undetermined. The CDR3 spans 13 residues. Germline CDR1 and CDR2: SQVTM and ANQGSEA. V was pared by 7 bases and J by 1 base, with 13 bases between. This CDR3 is CSAAAGANTEAFF. CDR3 nucleotide sequence: TGCAGCGCTGCAGCCGGTGCGAACACTGAAGCTTTCTTT.

The gene calls are TRBV7-9 and TRBJ2-7, with 7 positions matching TRBD1. The V and J ends lost 5 bases and 3 bases, in that order; junction bases with no gene match: 7. Germline CDR1 is SEHNR and CDR2 is FQNEAQ (reference sequence). The CDR3 is 14 residues long. The CDR3 here is CASSRLDRNYEQYF. CDR3 nucleotide sequence: TGTGCCAGCAGCCGACTGGACAGGAACTACGAGCAGTACTTC.

The gene calls are TRBV4-2 and TRBJ1-2; D might be TRBD1 (6 bases). Between the trimmed V and J ends, which lost 0 bases and 8 bases, there was a span of 10 bases. Germline CDR1 is LGHNA and CDR2 is YNFKEQ. The CDR3 spans 13 residues. The CDR3 region is CASSQEGAGGYTF. CDR3 nucleotides: TGTGCCAGCAGCCAAGAGGGGGCTGGCGGCTACACCTTC.

This clone came up a few times. CDR3 DNA: TGTGCCAGCAGCTTATTCGCAGATACGCAGTATTTT. This codes for CASSLFADTQYF. The rearrangement links TRBV7-2 to TRBJ2-3, with no clear D. The CDR3 runs 12 residues. Deletions cut 2 bases from V and 4 bases from J, with 4 bases between. CDR1 is SGHTA and CDR2 is FQGNSA in the germline V gene.

The rearrangement links TRBV7-3 to TRBJ1-2, with 10 bases aligning to TRBD1. V lost 3 bases and J lost 7; bases outside the gene matches: 8. The CDR3 totals 15 residues. Germline lookup yields CDR1 SGHTA and CDR2 FQGTGA. CDR3 DNA sequence: TGTGCCAGCAGCTTTTCCGGGACAGGGGCTTTTGGCTACACCTTC. Residues: CASSFSGTGAFGYTF. The variable domain in full, with the rest retrieved from reference TRBV7-3 and TRBJ1-2, is GAGVSQTPSNKVTEKGKYVELRCDPISGHTALYWYRQSLGQGPEFLIYFQGTGAADDSGLPNDRFFAVRPEGSVSTLKIQRTERGDSAVYLCASSFSGTGAFGYTFGSGTRLTVV.

The rearrangement links TRBV9 to TRBJ2-1, with 9 bases fitting TRBD2. Germline V gene sequence: CDR1 SGDLS, CDR2 YYNGEE. This CDR3 region has 15 residues. With 3 bases clipped from V and 6 bases from J, the junction kept 7 bases outside the gene matches. CDR3 nucleotides: TGTGCCAGCAGCGCACCGGGACTAGCAACCAATGAGCAGTTCTTC. Its protein is CASSAPGLATNEQFF.

Points on this clone: The junction differs from germline at one of its ends, possibly a read error. The chain carries TRBV10-1 and TRBJ2-7; no reliable D call. Per germline, CDR1 WNHNN and CDR2 SYGVQD (reference sequence). The CDR3 spans 12 residues. The CDR3 nucleotides read TGCGCCAGCAGTGAGTCGAGTGGAGTGCGTCACTTC. Its protein product is CASSESSGVRHF.

The rearrangement uses TRBV5-6 and TRBJ1-5, with D maybe TRBD1 (6 bases). V was trimmed by 1 base and J by 7 bases, leaving 12 bases between them. The V gene's germline CDR1 is SGHDT and CDR2 YYEEEE. CDR3 length equals 14 residues. In nucleotides, the CDR3 is TGTGCCAGCAGCTTGAAAACAGGGAACCAGCCCCAGCATTTT. Translation: CASSLKTGNQPQHF.

The genes are TRBV5-1 and TRBJ2-1; D gene ambiguous. Trimming left V 0 bases short and J 7 bases short, with 11 bases between. This CDR3 has 14 residues. The germline V gene has CDR1 SGHRS and CDR2 YFSETQ. As DNA, the CDR3 is TGCGCCAGCAGCTTGGATGCTAGGTGGAATGAGCAGTTCTTC. Its translation: CASSLDARWNEQFF.

The rearrangement uses TRBV19 and TRBJ1-5; D is ambiguous. The CDR3 totals 14 residues. V dropped 6 bases and J dropped 5 bases, with 14 bases sitting between them. Germline V gives CDR1 LNHDA, CDR2 SQIVND (reference sequence). CDR3: CASRSTLIDQPQHF. DNA for the CDR3: TGTGCCAGTAGGTCGACCTTAATAGATCAGCCCCAGCATTTT.

The chain is built from TRBV10-3 and TRBJ2-7, with 11 bases identical to TRBD2. With V trimmed by 6 bases and J by 1 base, 5 bases remained unmatched. Germline V gene data show CDR1 as ENHRY and CDR2 as SYGVKD. The CDR3 loop spans 15 amino acids. DNA of the CDR3: TGTGCCATCAGAGAGGGACTAGCGGAATCCTACGAGCAGTACTTC. Its protein product is CAIREGLAESYEQYF.

CDR3 nucleotides: TGTGCCAGCAGTGAATCGGCTAGTCACACCGGGGAGCTGTTTTTT. Its translation: CASSESASHTGELFF. This rearrangement joins TRBV25-1 to TRBJ2-2, with D unresolved. V was shortened by 1 base and J by 3 bases, with 9 bases between the two germline ends. CDR3 length: 15 residues. Germline V gene lookup returns CDR1 MGHDK and CDR2 SYGVNS.

The J gene is TRBJ1-1, the V gene TRBV28; D gene uncertain. Looked up from germline, CDR1 is MDHEN and CDR2 is SYDVKM. The CDR3 runs to 15 residues. V was cut by 7 bases and J by 6 bases, with 21 bases left in between. Here the CDR3 reads CASIQEGSETPEAFF. CDR3 DNA: TGTGCCAGCATCCAAGAGGGATCTGAGACCCCTGAAGCTTTCTTT.

The chain employs TRBV4-3 and TRBJ2-2; no firm D call. This CDR3 is 14 amino acids long. V lost 2 bases and J 5 bases, leaving 9 bases between the germline ends. The germline V gene has CDR1 LGHNA and CDR2 YSLEER. The CDR3 coding sequence is TGCGCCAGCAGCCAAAACGTGGGAACCGGGGAGCTGTTTTTT. This sequence encodes CASSQNVGTGELFF.

The chain recombines TRBV5-1 with TRBJ1-4; 10 nucleotides line up with TRBD1. Germline V CDR1 and CDR2: SGHRS, YFSETQ. The CDR3 consists of 15 residues. Trimming removed 0 bases from V and 13 bases from J; junction bases left unmatched: 9. DNA for the CDR3: TGCGCCAGCAGCTTGGGGGGACAGGGGTCTTCTGTACTGTTTTTT. Protein sequence: CASSLGGQGSSVLFF.

The chain links TRBV7-2 to TRBJ2-5; 9 nucleotides agree with TRBD2. The junction had 6 bases not matched to a gene; V was cut back by 5 bases and J by 5 bases. The CDR3 is made up of 14 amino acids. Germline V lookup: CDR1 SGHTA, CDR2 FQGNSA. The CDR3 loop is CASSPGLASETQYF. CDR3 nucleotide sequence: TGTGCCAGCAGCCCGGGACTAGCCTCGGAGACCCAGTACTTC.

V gene TRBV6-5 combines with J gene TRBJ2-1; 11 nucleotides line up with TRBD2. Looked up from germline, CDR1 is MNHEY and CDR2 is SVGAGI. The CDR3 length is 15 residues. V was clipped by 6 bases and J by 4 bases; unmatched bases: 5. The CDR3 reads CASSPGTSGYNEQFF. DNA for the CDR3: TGTGCCAGCAGCCCCGGGACTAGCGGATACAATGAGCAGTTCTTC.

The chain carries TRBV29-1 and TRBJ2-1; D ambiguous. This CDR3 spans 13 amino acids. Deletions cut 8 bases from V and 7 bases from J, with 18 bases between. Germline CDR1 SQVTM, CDR2 ANQGSEA. CDR3 nucleotide sequence: TGCAGCTTCATACCAGCTGGCGGAAATGAGCAGTTCTTC. The encoded protein is CSFIPAGGNEQFF.